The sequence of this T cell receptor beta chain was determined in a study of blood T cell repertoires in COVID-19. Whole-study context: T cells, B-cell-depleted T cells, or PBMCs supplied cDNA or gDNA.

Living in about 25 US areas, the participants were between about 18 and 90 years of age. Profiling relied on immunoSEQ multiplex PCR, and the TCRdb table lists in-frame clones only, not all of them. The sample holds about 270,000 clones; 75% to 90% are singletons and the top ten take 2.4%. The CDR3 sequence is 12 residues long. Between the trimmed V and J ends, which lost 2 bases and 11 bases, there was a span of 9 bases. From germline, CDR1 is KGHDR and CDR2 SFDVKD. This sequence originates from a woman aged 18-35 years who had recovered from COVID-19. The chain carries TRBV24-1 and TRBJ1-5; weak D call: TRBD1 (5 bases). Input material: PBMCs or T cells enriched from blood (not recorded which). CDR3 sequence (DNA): TGTGCCACCAGTGATTCAGGGCCGGCCCAGCATTTT. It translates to CATSDSGPAQHF.